This TCR beta chain appears in the sequencing data of a study of blood T cells in healthy people across ages. Alongside a J-beta primer mix, a sample-barcoded 5' primer served in a second PCR lasting 7 to 11 cycles. TCRdb re-called the 5' RACE reads through MiXCR, storing one row per CDR3 protein. The table lists 800,000 to 1,300,000 distinct CDR3 sequences, roughly 24% of them singletons. Whole-study findings and limits: Per-million-T-cell TCR beta diversity fell roughly linearly with age. Changes seen in expanded clonotypes were possibly confounded by donor CMV status left unknown.

This CDR3 is built from 15 residues. V gave up 6 bases and J gave up 1 base, with 14 bases separating them. Germline assignment: CDR1 SEHNR and CDR2 FQNEAQ (reference sequence). Comments on this clonotype: Its target is not known.

The same specimen was also included in a second study, on T cells of mothers and their children.

This clonotype was sampled from a girl aged 2-15 years in good health. The sequenced sample consisted of blood. The rearrangement joins TRBV7-9 to TRBJ2-3, with D possibly matching TRBD2 (7 bases). The CDR3 bases are TGTGCCAGCAGTCCGGGGGGACATCGCACAGATACGCAGTATTTT. Encoded protein: CASSPGGHRTDTQYF.